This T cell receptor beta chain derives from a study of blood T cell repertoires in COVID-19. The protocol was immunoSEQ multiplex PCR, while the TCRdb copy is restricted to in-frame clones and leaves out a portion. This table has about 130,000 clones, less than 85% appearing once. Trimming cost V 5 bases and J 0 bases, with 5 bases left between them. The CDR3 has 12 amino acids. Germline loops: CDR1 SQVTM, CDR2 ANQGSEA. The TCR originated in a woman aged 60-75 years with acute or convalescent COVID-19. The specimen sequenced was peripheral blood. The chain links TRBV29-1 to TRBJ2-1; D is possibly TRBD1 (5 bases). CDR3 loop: CSVQGSYNEQFF. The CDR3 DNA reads TGCAGCGTTCAGGGCTCCTACAATGAGCAGTTCTTC.